This entry is about one T cell receptor (beta chain). The antigen remains unidentified. The data were taken from a study of cytomegalovirus exposure and HLA in healthy donors. Overall study findings and caveats: Later, TCR association rates were found to vary by HLA locus, highest for DRB1 and lowest for HLA-C. Reportedly, diagnosis of cytomegalovirus status by the classifier showed high specificity and sensitivity.

V was pared by 6 bases and J by 1 base, with 6 bases between. Germline V CDR1 and CDR2: MDHEN, SYDVKM. CDR3 size: 13 residues. PCR primers comprised 60 Vbeta and 13 Jbeta primers. Method: immunoSEQ multiplex PCR; TCRdb's copy keeps in-frame clones and lacks some. The sample carries approximately 150,000 clones, roughly 80% recorded once. The sample comprised PBMCs. The chain is built from TRBV28 and TRBJ2-2; D unclear. The sequence came from a man younger than 45 in good health and CMV-seropositive. Here the CDR3 reads CASSNQNTGELFF. Written as DNA, the CDR3 is TGTGCCAGCAGCAATCAGAACACCGGGGAGCTGTTTTTT.